The clone carrying this TCR beta chain is a singleton in its sample. Its matching antigen is unknown. A second PCR, run for about 6 to 11 cycles, used a sample-barcoded 5' primer plus a J-beta primer mix. TCRdb used MiXCR to reprocess the 5' RACE reads, holding one entry per CDR3 protein. This table holds approximately 960,000 distinct CDR3 sequences, 25% to 35% found once. This specimen belongs to a study of blood T cells in healthy people across ages. Per-sample PBMC isolation yielded at least 7 million cells. Study results and limitations: Unknown CMV status may confound age-related changes in expanded clones.

The CDR3 is 17 residues long. Germline CDR1 is SGHTA and CDR2 is FQGNSA. V trimming: 1 base; J trimming: 0 bases; junction bases outside the gene matches: 6. These same data were also listed under a study on T cells of mothers and their children. As that report states: A few healthy Caucasian mothers, along with their six children, served as the donors. Related mother-child pairs showed slightly, non-significantly higher overlap than unrelated pairs.

The sequenced sample was blood. The TCR sequence derives from a woman aged 40 to 50 in good health. This sequence joins TRBV7-2 and TRBJ2-7, with 10 bases identical to TRBD2. The CDR3 reads CASSLEGLATASYEQYF. CDR3 nucleotides: TGTGCCAGCAGCTTAGAGGGACTAGCGACGGCCTCCTACGAGCAGTACTTC. Combining the CDR3 with reference TRBV7-2 and TRBJ2-7 gives the whole variable domain GAGVSQSPSNKVTEKGKDVELRCDPISGHTALYWYRQSLGQGLEFLIYFQGNSAPDKSGLPSDRFSAERTGGSVSTLTIQRTQQEDSAVYLCASSLEGLATASYEQYFGPGTRLTVT.